This T cell receptor beta chain was observed in a study of cytomegalovirus exposure and HLA in healthy donors. Clones were read by immunoSEQ multiplex PCR, and TCRdb kept only the in-frame ones, dropping some. Of roughly 200,000 clones listed, approximately 86% are singletons. Sequenced sample: PBMCs. The TCR originated in a man aged 25-45 years in good health and CMV-seropositive.

For the CDR3, the DNA is TGTGCCAGCAGTTTATGGGGGGTCTTAAACACCGGGGAGCTGTTTTTT. Translated: CASSLWGVLNTGELFF. This chain links TRBV28 with TRBJ2-2, with D perhaps given as TRBD1 or TRBD2 (5 bases each). V gave up 0 bases and J gave up 2 bases, with 10 bases separating them. Germline CDR1 is MDHEN and CDR2 is SYDVKM. The CDR3 sequence is 16 residues long.